These 16 T cell receptor beta chains were all obtained from the same sample, sequenced in a study of blood T cell repertoires in COVID-19. Clones were sequenced by immunoSEQ multiplex PCR, and TCRdb holds only the in-frame ones, with some missing. Of more than 100,000 clones in the sample, 90% were seen once. Sequenced input: peripheral blood. The receptors originated from a woman aged 55-69 years with COVID-19, enrolled during active disease.

V and J are TRBV19 and TRBJ1-5; TRBD1 might be the D (5 bases). The CDR3 totals 15 residues. The germline V and J ends were trimmed by 1 base and 0 bases, with 7 bases remaining between them. Germline CDR1 and CDR2: LNHDA and SQIVND (reference sequence). CDR3 loop: CASSIGGDSNQPQHF. The CDR3 region has the DNA TGTGCCAGTAGTATAGGGGGGGATAGCAATCAGCCCCAGCATTTT.

This chain connects TRBV3-1 (or the pseudogene TRBV3-2) to TRBJ1-2; D is uncertain. The CDR3 sequence is 15 residues long. Trimming pared 1 base from V and 7 bases from J, leaving 16 bases between. CDR1 and CDR2 (germline): LGHDT, YNNKEL (reference sequence). CDR3 protein: CASSQVGGPWFGYTF. The DNA of the CDR3 is TGTGCCAGCAGCCAAGTAGGAGGGCCTTGGTTTGGCTACACCTTC.

The CDR3 sequence: CAIGTAILAPLHF. The CDR3 nucleotides are TGTGCCATCGGAACAGCTATTTTAGCACCCCTCCACTTT. V gene TRBV10-3 combines with J gene TRBJ1-6, with D uncertain. Germline values: CDR1 ENHRY, CDR2 SYGVKD. The CDR3 loop spans 13 amino acids. Trimming took off 8 bases at V and 11 bases at J, with 16 bases between the two ends.

This clone was detected only once. The chain couples TRBV18 to TRBJ1-2, with 8 bases that match TRBD1. This CDR3 spans 12 amino acids. The V segment lost 3 bases and the J segment 8 bases; nucleotides outside the gene matches: 2. The V gene's germline CDR1 is KGHSH and CDR2 LQKENI. The CDR3 DNA sequence: TGTGCCAGCTCACCGACAGGGGACGGCTACACCTTC. Its translation is CASSPTGDGYTF.

The rearrangement uses TRBV7-3 and TRBJ2-1; TRBD1 aligns across 8 bases. Germline-derived CDR1 and CDR2 are SGHTA and FQGTGA. The CDR3 length is 16 residues. With 5 bases clipped from V and 6 bases from J, the junction kept 12 bases outside the gene matches. CDR3 DNA sequence: TGTGCCAGCAGCCCAAGGCGGGACAGGACAGTCAATGAGCAGTTCTTC. Its translation is CASSPRRDRTVNEQFF.

The rearrangement joins TRBV7-5 to TRBJ2-7; TRBD2 was called by the table and not checked on the DNA. TRBV7-5 is a documented pseudogene. The CDR3 length is 16 residues. CDR3 sequence: CARSAPIAGGIYEQYF. DNA of the CDR3: TGTGCCAGAAGCGCGCCCATAGCGGGGGGTATTTACGAGCAGTACTTC.

This rearrangement joins TRBV25-1 to TRBJ1-2; tentatively, D is TRBD1 (5 bases). The ends were cut back, 6 bases at V and 7 bases at J, with 18 bases in the middle. Germline CDR1 MGHDK, CDR2 SYGVNS. This CDR3 is 14 amino acids long. CDR3 loop: CASRGIGGDAGYTF. The CDR3 coding sequence is TGTGCCAGCAGGGGAATAGGAGGGGATGCTGGCTACACCTTC.

This clone has only one observation. The chain carries TRBV19 and TRBJ1-6, with D possibly being TRBD1 (5 bases). The germline V gene has CDR1 LNHDA and CDR2 SQIVND (reference sequence). With 3 bases removed from V and 4 bases from J, the gap between germline ends came to 10 bases. The CDR3 is made up of 15 amino acids. The CDR3 coding sequence is TGTGCCAGTAGTATGAGGGACTTATATAATTCACCCCTCCACTTT. Protein product: CASSMRDLYNSPLHF.

The rearrangement links TRBV5-4 to TRBJ2-7; 7 bases match TRBD2. Per the germline V gene, CDR1 is SGHNT and CDR2 is YYREEE (reference sequence). V shed 4 bases, J shed 3 bases, and the junction held 7 bases outside the gene matches. This CDR3 comprises 14 residues. CDR3 in DNA: TGTGCCAGCAGCCCCCGGGAGGATAACTACGAGCAGTACTTC. Its protein is CASSPREDNYEQYF.

J is TRBJ1-4 and V is TRBV5-1, with TRBD1 matching over 7 bases. This CDR3 region has 14 residues. Germline trimming cut 4 bases from V and 6 bases from J; bases unmatched to any gene: 6. The germline V gene encodes CDR1 SGHRS and CDR2 YFSETQ. The CDR3 nucleotides read TGCGCCAGCAGCAAGGGACAGAGGGATGAAAAACTGTTTTTT. It encodes CASSKGQRDEKLFF.

This clone was counted a few times. The chain employs TRBV19 and TRBJ1-4; TRBD1 aligns across 7 bases. Per germline, CDR1 LNHDA and CDR2 SQIVND (reference sequence). The CDR3 runs to 17 residues. V trimming: 8 bases; J trimming: 4 bases; junction bases outside the gene matches: 16. As DNA, the CDR3 is TGTGCCAGTTCCCCTCGGGTAGGGGGCGCGGGTAATGAAAAACTGTTTTTT. Protein: CASSPRVGGAGNEKLFF.

The V gene is TRBV3-1 (or the pseudogene TRBV3-2), the J gene TRBJ1-2; the D is unclear. There are 14 residues in the CDR3. The germline V and J ends were trimmed by 2 bases and 1 base, with 8 bases remaining between them. The germline V gene has CDR1 LGHDT and CDR2 YNNKEL (reference sequence). The CDR3 loop is CASSQRHINYGYTF. In nucleotides, the CDR3 is TGTGCCAGCAGCCAAAGACACATTAACTATGGCTACACCTTC.

J is TRBJ2-7 and V is TRBV7-9; possibly TRBD1 for D (6 bases). Per germline, CDR1 SEHNR and CDR2 FQNEAQ (reference sequence). The length of the CDR3 is 17 residues. Trimming pared 1 base from V and 3 bases from J, leaving 19 bases between. The CDR3 loop reads CASSLEGFQGYDYEQYF. CDR3 nucleotide sequence: TGTGCCAGCAGCTTAGAAGGTTTTCAGGGGTATGACTACGAGCAGTACTTC. The variable domain in full, with the rest retrieved from reference TRBV7-9 and TRBJ2-7, is DTGVSQNPRHKITKRGQNVTFRCDPISEHNRLYWYRQTLGQGPEFLTYFQNEAQLEKSRLLSDRFSAERPKGSFSTLEIQRTEQGDSAMYLCASSLEGFQGYDYEQYFGPGTRLTVT.

This clone was recorded only once. V usage is TRBV30 and J usage is TRBJ1-4, with D possibly TRBD1 on 5 matching bases. V lost 1 base and J 7 bases, leaving 13 bases between the germline ends. This CDR3 is 14 amino acids long. CDR1 and CDR2 from the germline V gene are GTSNPN and SVGIG (reference sequence). CDR3 protein: CAWSGAGSGEKLFF. The CDR3, as DNA: TGTGCCTGGAGTGGAGCAGGGTCAGGTGAAAAACTGTTTTTT. Complete variable domain (other parts from reference TRBV30 and TRBJ1-4): SQTIHQWPATLVQPVGSPLSLECTVEGTSNPNLYWYRQAAGRGLQLLFYSVGIGQISSEVPQNLSASRPQDRQFILSSKKLLLSDSGFYLCAWSGAGSGEKLFFGSGTQLSVL.

The chain uses TRBV5-5 and TRBJ2-7; a possible D gene is TRBD1 (6 bases). The CDR3 has 12 amino acids. V shed 2 bases and J shed 5 bases, with 8 bases lying between them. Germline V gene lookup returns CDR1 SGHKS and CDR2 YYEKEE (reference sequence). The CDR3 spells CASSFTGNEQYF. The CDR3 nucleotides are TGTGCCAGCAGCTTTACAGGGAACGAGCAGTACTTC.

This chain joins TRBV10-3 and TRBJ2-1; maybe TRBD2 (7 bases). The V gene's germline CDR1 is ENHRY and CDR2 SYGVKD. CDR3 length: 15 residues. The ends were cut back, 3 bases at V and 7 bases at J, with 16 bases in the middle. This CDR3 reads CAISEDGGHINEQFF. In DNA, the CDR3 is TGTGCCATCAGTGAAGACGGGGGGCATATTAATGAGCAGTTCTTC.